Listed below are T cell receptor beta chains from one sample, sequenced in a study of T-cell reconstitution after alpha-beta-depleted transplantation in children. Each CDR3 protein is one row after TCRdb ran MiXCR on the PCR reads. The table shows 500,000 to 600,000 distinct CDR3 sequences, with roughly a quarter occurring only once. The input for sequencing was PBMCs, taken before TCRalphabeta/CD19-depleted stem cell transplant. These receptors were collected from a boy in the first two years of life with Wiskott-Aldrich syndrome, due to receive a stem cell transplant. Each CDR3 is given without its conserved first and last residue.

TRBV11-3,TRBJ2-1,ASSYNRVYNEQF
TRBV5-1,TRBJ1-1,ASSLEQGGAEAF
TRBV28,TRBJ2-5,ASSLYGWGQETQY
TRBV3-1,TRBJ1-5,ASSQEPTQPQH
TRBV5-6,TRBJ2-1,ASNPFGLAGNEQF
TRBV6-1,TRBJ2-2,ASSLEGTSGRGTGELF
TRBV5-1,TRBJ2-3,ASSLAHGLGGRTDTQY
TRBV12-3/TRBV12-4,TRBJ1-5,ASTGSSNQPQH
TRBV10-3,TRBJ2-4,ATRGEFIAKNIQY
TRBV24-1,TRBJ2-6,ATSDLGDVLT
TRBV27,TRBJ2-7,ASSKRTGIYEQY
TRBV28,TRBJ2-3,ASRGKRELVDTQY
TRBV20-1,TRBJ1-5,SARDLGWGTNQPQH
TRBV10-3,TRBJ2-1,AIGTGGYEQF
TRBV27,TRBJ1-5,ASSLSSRVHQPQH
TRBV6-6,TRBJ1-1,ASSYGDRTEAF
TRBV25-1,TRBJ1-1,ASSELGRGESEAF
TRBV11-1,TRBJ1-5,ASSFYSPGQGVLGNQPQH
TRBV11-2,TRBJ2-1,ASSVLAGNEQF
TRBV11-2,TRBJ2-1,ASSPTRTEGQF
TRBV20-1,TRBJ2-3,SATRFSGVTDTQY
TRBV5-1,TRBJ2-1,ASSLFPSGSSYNEQF
TRBV4-2,TRBJ1-3,ASSQVWGNGNTIY
TRBV20-1,TRBJ1-4,SARGDRGREKLF
TRBV24-1,TRBJ2-1,ATSGGLGNEQF
TRBV7-9,TRBJ1-5,ASSLYAGDRNQPQH
TRBV20-1,TRBJ2-3,SASRLAGDYTDTQY
TRBV5-1,TRBJ1-2,ASSLGGAGYGYT
TRBV12-3/TRBV12-4,TRBJ1-6,ASSSRPDRGNSPLH
TRBV7-2,TRBJ1-3,ASSQQGYGGNTIY
TRBV5-1,TRBJ1-3,ASSLYGTVSGNTIY
TRBV5-1,TRBJ2-1,ASSLVVGQGPEQF
TRBV11-2,TRBJ2-6,ASSPWGSGANVLT
TRBV28,TRBJ2-6,ASRGQGKFYSGANGLT
TRBV18,TRBJ1-5,ASSSQGGSNQPQH
TRBV29-1,TRBJ1-1,SVDKGDTEAF
TRBV5-1,TRBJ2-3,ASSLGISGRNTDTQY
TRBV11-2,TRBJ2-1,ASTQGASGDYNEQF
TRBV4-2,TRBJ1-2,ASSPTISGGGYT
TRBV10-1,TRBJ2-3,ASSDQGIGSDTQY
TRBV5-1,TRBJ2-1,ASIKSGLAGGNEQF
TRBV29-1,TRBJ2-2,SVEYGTGVGGELF
TRBV3-1,TRBJ1-6,ASSQAAGGSPLH
TRBV12-3/TRBV12-4,TRBJ2-3,ASTWGGRGTDTQY
TRBV6-5,TRBJ2-1,ASSYLTSSSYNEQF
TRBV6-1,TRBJ2-1,ASSNIDGRRHNEQF
TRBV18,TRBJ2-7,ASSPIPQGLGEQY
TRBV27,TRBJ1-1,ASSLSSGLEAF
TRBV12-3/TRBV12-4,TRBJ2-1,ASSFSGGPFDEQF
TRBV5-5,TRBJ2-7,ASSLEDRSYEQY
TRBV18,TRBJ2-3,ASSPPTARITDTQY
TRBV5-1,TRBJ2-5,ASSWGGDETQY
TRBV27,TRBJ2-3,ASSSPLAGTDTQY
TRBV20-1,TRBJ2-7,SARDIAYEQY
TRBV5-5,TRBJ2-7,ASGQGSSYEQY
TRBV5-1,TRBJ2-7,ASSTRPGQGPYEQY